Listed below are T cell receptor beta chains from one sample, sequenced in a study of blood T cell repertoires in COVID-19. Profiling relied on immunoSEQ multiplex PCR, and the TCRdb table lists in-frame clones only, not all of them. The table lists around 120,000 clones, 60% to 85% of them singletons. The sequenced material came from peripheral blood. Source of these receptors: a human donor with acute or convalescent COVID-19. The donor label of this sample is uncertain. CDR3s include the opening cysteine and the closing phenylalanine or tryptophan. D genes are given only for firm matches. Rows may omit the clone size; those that give it use once, few, many or a size class.

clone_size,v_call,j_call,d_call,cdr3_aa,cdr3_nt
NA,TRBV19,TRBJ1-1,NA,CASRAEQGADTEAFF,TGTGCCAGTAGAGCGGAACAGGGCGCGGACACTGAAGCTTTCTTT
NA,TRBV11-2,TRBJ1-1,TRBD1,CASSLTGGASTEAFF,TGTGCCAGCAGCCTGACAGGGGGCGCGAGCACTGAAGCTTTCTTT
NA,TRBV4-2,TRBJ1-6,NA,CASSQTLVRIPNSPLHF,TGTGCCAGCAGTCAAACCCTGGTGCGGATTCCGAATTCACCCCTCCACTTT
NA,TRBV7-9,TRBJ1-2,TRBD1,CASSLVRGQGYTF,TGTGCCAGCAGCTTAGTCAGGGGGCAGGGCTACACCTTC
NA,TRBV5-1,TRBJ1-2,NA,CASSFQTGTTNYGYTF,TGCGCCAGCAGCTTCCAAACAGGGACTACTAACTATGGCTACACCTTC
few,TRBV3-1/TRBV3-2,TRBJ2-1,NA,CASSQIPGAYNEQFF,TGTGCCAGCAGCCAAATACCAGGTGCATACAATGAGCAGTTCTTC
NA,TRBV11-2,TRBJ1-2,NA,CASSLDHGSSFYGYTF,TGTGCCAGCAGCTTAGATCATGGCAGTTCGTTCTATGGCTACACCTTC
NA,TRBV24-1,TRBJ2-1,NA,CATSDRGALNEQFF,TGTGCCACCAGTGACAGGGGAGCCCTCAATGAGCAGTTCTTC
NA,TRBV5-1,TRBJ2-5,TRBD2,CASSLGRGGLETQYF,TGCGCCAGCAGCTTGGGTCGGGGGGGATTAGAGACCCAGTACTTC
NA,TRBV4-2,TRBJ1-5,NA,CASSQGRGGDQPQHF,TGTGCCAGCAGCCAAGGGCGAGGGGGGGATCAGCCCCAGCATTTT
NA,TRBV7-2,TRBJ1-5,TRBD1,CASSLGDRGLSYSNQPQHF,TGTGCCAGCAGCTTAGGGGACAGGGGGCTGTCGTATAGCAATCAGCCCCAGCATTTT
NA,TRBV2,TRBJ1-2,NA,CASSFSGGRGYGYTF,TGTGCCAGCAGCTTCTCGGGCGGGAGGGGCTATGGCTACACCTTC
NA,TRBV24-1,TRBJ2-3,TRBD2,CATSDYRAGGTDTQYF,TGTGCCACCAGTGACTACAGAGCGGGGGGCACAGATACGCAGTATTTT
few,TRBV2,TRBJ1-2,TRBD1,CASGRRTGGRNYGYTF,TGTGCCAGCGGGCGAAGGACAGGGGGCCGGAACTATGGCTACACCTTC
NA,TRBV18,TRBJ1-2,TRBD1,CASSGGQGIDYGYTF,TGTGCCAGCTCAGGCGGACAGGGCATCGACTATGGCTACACCTTC
NA,TRBV7-9,TRBJ2-2,NA,CASSFSYLSNTGELFF,TGTGCCAGCAGTTTCAGTTACCTCTCGAACACCGGGGAGCTGTTTTTT
NA,TRBV6-1,TRBJ1-5,NA,CASSPDSDQPQHF,TGTGCCAGCAGCCCGGACAGTGATCAGCCCCAGCATTTT
NA,TRBV6-2/TRBV6-3,TRBJ2-4,NA,CASGRDSLAKNIQYF,TGTGCCAGCGGCCGGGACTCTTTAGCCAAAAACATTCAGTACTTC
once,TRBV19,TRBJ2-2,NA,CATSWGGWKTGELFF,TGTGCCACAAGTTGGGGCGGCTGGAAGACCGGGGAGCTGTTTTTT
NA,TRBV11-2,TRBJ1-1,NA,CASSDYRGGTEAFF,TGTGCCAGCAGTGATTATCGGGGGGGCACTGAAGCTTTCTTT
few,TRBV5-1,TRBJ1-1,NA,CASSPRGATEAFF,TGCGCCAGCAGCCCTCGGGGGGCCACTGAAGCTTTCTTT
NA,TRBV6-5,TRBJ2-3,NA,CASREGARTPDTQYF,TGTGCCAGCAGGGAGGGAGCCCGGACGCCGGATACGCAGTATTTT
few,TRBV12-3/TRBV12-4,TRBJ1-5,NA,CASSLSRNQPQHF,TGTGCCAGCAGTTTATCCAGAAATCAGCCCCAGCATTTT
NA,TRBV28,TRBJ1-5,TRBD1,CASSSLGQHSNQPQHF,TGTGCCAGCAGTTCCCTGGGACAGCATAGCAATCAGCCCCAGCATTTT
few,TRBV5-1,TRBJ1-2,NA,CASSLTGTYTF,TGCGCCAGCAGCTTGACAGGGACCTACACCTTC
NA,TRBV28,TRBJ1-1,TRBD1,CASSSGQGNTEAFF,TGTGCCAGCAGTTCCGGACAGGGAAACACTGAAGCTTTCTTT
once,TRBV7-9,TRBJ1-5,NA,CASSQGYQPQHF,TGTGCCAGCAGCCAGGGATATCAGCCCCAGCATTTT
NA,TRBV28,TRBJ2-1,TRBD2,CASTLPGLSGGGEQFF,TGTGCCAGCACCCTCCCAGGGTTGTCGGGGGGGGGTGAGCAGTTCTTC
few,TRBV15,TRBJ1-3,NA,CATSRVRGSGNTIYF,TGTGCCACCAGCAGAGTAAGGGGCTCTGGAAACACCATATATTTT
NA,TRBV3-1/TRBV3-2,TRBJ1-1,TRBD1,CASSQVGRGRLAEAFF,TGTGCCAGCAGCCAAGTGGGCAGGGGGAGACTCGCTGAAGCTTTCTTT
NA,TRBV18,TRBJ2-7,NA,CASSPTDGWSEQYF,TGTGCCAGCTCACCTACTGACGGATGGAGCGAGCAGTACTTC
once,TRBV5-1,TRBJ2-2,TRBD2,CASSPSGGNTGELFF,TGCGCCAGCAGTCCCAGCGGGGGCAACACCGGGGAGCTGTTTTTT
NA,TRBV2,TRBJ1-3,NA,CASSLDMNGNTIYF,TGTGCCAGCAGTCTTGACATGAATGGAAACACCATATATTTT
NA,TRBV6-4,TRBJ1-2,TRBD1,CASSLDPVQGRYGYTF,TGTGCCAGCAGTTTGGACCCCGTACAGGGGCGGTATGGCTACACCTTC
NA,TRBV28,TRBJ2-2,NA,CASSFAGTGELFF,TGTGCCAGCAGTTTCGCGGGAACCGGGGAGCTGTTTTTT